This TCR beta chain was retrieved from a study of T-cell memory formation after mild COVID-19. TCRdb processed the 5' RACE reads anew with MiXCR; each CDR3 protein has one entry. The table records approximately 450,000 distinct CDR3 sequences, 15% to 20% of them present only once. The TCR sequence derives from an adult woman who had mild COVID-19 (a few samples of this study predate the infection). Cell type and time point are not known. The material sequenced was PBMCs or a T cell subset sorted from them (not recorded which).

The CDR3 bases are TGTGCCAGCACCATGACAGGGTCTAACTATGGCTACACCTTC. Protein sequence: CASTMTGSNYGYTF. The V and J genes are TRBV7-9 and TRBJ1-2; 7 nucleotides match TRBD1. The junction had 5 bases not matched to a gene; V was cut back by 7 bases and J by 0 bases. Germline loops: CDR1 SEHNR, CDR2 FQNEAQ (reference sequence). This CDR3 region has 14 residues.